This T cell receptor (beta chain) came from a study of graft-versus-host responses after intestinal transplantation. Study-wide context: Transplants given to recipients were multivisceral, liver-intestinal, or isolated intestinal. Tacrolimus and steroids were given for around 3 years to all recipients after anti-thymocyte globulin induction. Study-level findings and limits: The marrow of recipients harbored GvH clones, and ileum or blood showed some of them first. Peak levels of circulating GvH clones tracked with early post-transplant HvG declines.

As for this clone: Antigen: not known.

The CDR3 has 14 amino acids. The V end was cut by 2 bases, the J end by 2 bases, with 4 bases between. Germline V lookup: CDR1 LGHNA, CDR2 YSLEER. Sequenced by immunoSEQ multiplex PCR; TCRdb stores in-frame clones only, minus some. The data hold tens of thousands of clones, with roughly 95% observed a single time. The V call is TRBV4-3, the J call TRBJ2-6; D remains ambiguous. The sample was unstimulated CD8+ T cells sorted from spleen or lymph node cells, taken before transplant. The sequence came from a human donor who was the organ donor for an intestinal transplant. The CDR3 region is CASSQIPGANVLTF. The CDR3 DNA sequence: TGCGCCAGCAGCCAAATTCCTGGGGCCAACGTCCTGACTTTC.